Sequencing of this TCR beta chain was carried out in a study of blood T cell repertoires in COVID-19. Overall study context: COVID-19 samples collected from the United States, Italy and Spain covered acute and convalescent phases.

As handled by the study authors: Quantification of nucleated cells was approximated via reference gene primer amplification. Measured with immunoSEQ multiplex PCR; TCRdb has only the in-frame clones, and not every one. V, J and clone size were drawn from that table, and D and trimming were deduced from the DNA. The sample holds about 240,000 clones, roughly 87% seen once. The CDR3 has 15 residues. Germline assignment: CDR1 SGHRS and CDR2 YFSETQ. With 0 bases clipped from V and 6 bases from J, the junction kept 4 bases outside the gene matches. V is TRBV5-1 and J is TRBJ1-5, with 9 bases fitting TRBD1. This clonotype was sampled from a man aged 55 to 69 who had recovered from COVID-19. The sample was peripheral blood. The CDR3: CASSLGDREGQPQHF. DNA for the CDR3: TGCGCCAGCAGCTTGGGGGACAGGGAAGGTCAGCCCCAGCATTTT.